A single sample is the source of the 28 T cell receptor beta chains below, sequenced in a study of technical replicates of blood from four donors. The method was immunoSEQ multiplex PCR; TCRdb's version includes in-frame clones alone and lacks a portion of them. The profile shows tens of thousands of clones, approximately 90% of them singletons. The sequencing sample was made of PBMCs. These receptors originate from a human donor in good health. Some clones in this sample may be carry-over from other donors' samples.

The V gene is TRBV4-2, the J gene TRBJ2-3; D unclear. Germline lookup yields CDR1 LGHNA and CDR2 YNFKEQ. Trimming shortened V by 4 bases and J by 6 bases, and 8 bases separated the two germline ends. The CDR3 covers 12 residues. CDR3 region: CASSLREDTQYF. CDR3 nucleotide sequence: TGTGCCAGCAGCCTTCGAGAGGATACGCAGTATTTT.

J is TRBJ1-2 and V is TRBV4-1; tentatively, D is TRBD1 (5 bases). The germline V and J ends were trimmed by 2 bases and 8 bases, with 12 bases remaining between them. Per germline, CDR1 MGHRA and CDR2 YSYEKL. This CDR3 is built from 13 residues. The CDR3, as DNA: TGCGCCAGCAGCCAATTTGGGGCGCGAGGCTACACCTTC. This translates into CASSQFGARGYTF.

The rearrangement joins TRBV29-1 to TRBJ1-1; a weak D match, TRBD1 (5 bases). V shed 7 bases and J shed 3 bases, with 12 bases lying between them. The CDR3 contains 12 residues. Germline V gives CDR1 SQVTM, CDR2 ANQGSEA. The CDR3 reads CSATSGYTEAFF. The DNA of the CDR3 is TGCAGCGCCACGTCAGGGTACACTGAAGCTTTCTTT.

CDR3 bases: TGTGCCAGTATGGGACTAGCGGGGGGGGAGGATGAGCAGTTCTTC. Translation gives CASMGLAGGEDEQFF. The V call is TRBV19, the J call TRBJ2-1; 16 nucleotides match TRBD2. Trimming at V came to 7 bases and at J to 8 bases, leaving 5 bases not matched to a gene. Germline CDR1 reads LNHDA; CDR2 reads SQIVND (reference sequence). This CDR3 has 15 amino acids.

The chain recombines TRBV7-2 with TRBJ1-1, with a weak D call TRBD1 (6 bases). This CDR3 is built from 14 residues. V lost 0 bases to trimming and J lost 6 bases, with 11 bases between them. Germline lookup yields CDR1 SGHTA and CDR2 FQGNSA. The CDR3 spells CASSLADRQPEAFF. The CDR3 bases are TGTGCCAGCAGCTTAGCGGACAGACAACCTGAAGCTTTCTTT.

This rearrangement joins TRBV7-8 to TRBJ1-1, with TRBD1 matching over 7 bases. This CDR3 is 14 amino acids long. The germline gives CDR1 SGHVS, CDR2 FQNEAQ. V dropped 4 bases and J dropped 0; count of bases not matched to a gene: 2. As DNA, the CDR3 is TGTGCCAGCAGCTACAGGGGCATGAACACTGAAGCTTTCTTT. Translating gives CASSYRGMNTEAFF.

The chain is built from TRBV2 and TRBJ1-1; TRBD1 agrees at 8 bases. Germline assignment: CDR1 SNHLY and CDR2 FYNNEI. This CDR3 is 14 amino acids long. Trimming took 6 bases from V and 6 from J; bases not matched to a gene: 9. The CDR3 DNA reads TGTGCCAGCAGACTCGGGACAGGCGATCCTGAAGCTTTCTTT. Protein: CASRLGTGDPEAFF.

The chain joins TRBV7-9 to TRBJ2-3; 9 bases fit TRBD2. V gave up 5 bases and J gave up 3 bases; unmatched junction bases: 12. Per the germline V gene, CDR1 is SEHNR and CDR2 is FQNEAQ (reference sequence). This CDR3 region has 17 residues. This CDR3 reads CASSPHSGRVGTDTQYF. The CDR3 nucleotides are TGTGCCAGCAGCCCCCATAGCGGGAGAGTGGGAACAGATACGCAGTATTTT. The variable domain in full, with the rest retrieved from reference TRBV7-9 and TRBJ2-3, is DTGVSQNPRHKITKRGQNVTFRCDPISEHNRLYWYRQTLGQGPEFLTYFQNEAQLEKSRLLSDRFSAERPKGSFSTLEIQRTEQGDSAMYLCASSPHSGRVGTDTQYFGPGTRLTVL.

The chain carries TRBV13 and TRBJ2-7; perhaps TRBD2 as D (5 bases). In germline, CDR1 is PRHDT, CDR2 FYEKMQ (reference sequence). The CDR3 has 16 residues. Trimming removed 5 bases at V and 4 bases at J, with 21 bases between. CDR3 protein: CASSAVAERGWYEQYF. DNA of the CDR3: TGTGCCAGCAGCGCGGTGGCCGAGAGAGGGTGGTACGAGCAGTACTTC.

The chain recombines TRBV10-3 with TRBJ2-1; TRBD2 agrees at 11 bases. Trimming cost V 3 bases and J 6 bases; bases outside gene matches: 4. Looked up from germline, CDR1 is ENHRY and CDR2 is SYGVKD. This CDR3 comprises 15 residues. The CDR3 reads CAISELAGEINEQFF. The DNA of the CDR3 is TGTGCCATCAGTGAACTAGCGGGGGAGATCAATGAGCAGTTCTTC.

The V gene is TRBV5-1, the J gene TRBJ2-7; 16 bases are a match to TRBD2. Germline V gene data show CDR1 as SGHRS and CDR2 as YFSETQ. V lost 4 bases and J lost 1; bases outside the gene matches: 11. CDR3 length: 19 residues. DNA of the CDR3: TGCGCCAGCAGCCAAACCGGGACTAGCGGGAGGGCTGGATCCTACGAGCAGTACTTC. Amino acid sequence: CASSQTGTSGRAGSYEQYF.

Here the CDR3 reads CASGTGDATDTQYF. CDR3 DNA sequence: TGTGCCAGCGGAACAGGGGACGCAACAGATACGCAGTATTTT. The J gene is TRBJ2-3, the V gene TRBV2; TRBD1 agrees at 7 bases. J gave up 3 bases and V 8 bases, and 8 bases lay outside the gene matches. CDR1 and CDR2 (germline): SNHLY, FYNNEI. CDR3 length: 14 amino acids.

V usage is TRBV30 and J usage is TRBJ2-3; a possible D gene is TRBD2 (6 bases). With 2 bases removed from V and 3 bases from J, the gap between germline ends came to 12 bases. Per germline, CDR1 GTSNPN and CDR2 SVGIG (reference sequence). This CDR3 region has 14 residues. This CDR3 is CAWSKAGQTDTQYF. CDR3 nucleotide sequence: TGTGCCTGGAGTAAGGCGGGGCAAACAGATACGCAGTATTTT.

This chain uses TRBV4-1 with TRBJ1-2, with TRBD1 as a possible D gene (5 bases). The germline CDR1 and CDR2 sequences are MGHRA and YSYEKL. Trimming took 4 bases from V and 6 from J, leaving 15 bases between them. This CDR3 contains 14 residues. For the CDR3, the DNA is TGCGCCAGCAGCCCGAACGGGGGAGGCAATGGCTACACCTTC. Amino acids: CASSPNGGGNGYTF.

This chain uses TRBV12-2 with TRBJ2-7; the DNA was not compared with TRBD2, the D call given in the table. TRBV12-2 has pseudogene status. The CDR3 length is 17 residues. The chain's CDR3 is CASRFWPYSGKKVGQYF. The CDR3 DNA is TGTGCAAGTCGCTTTTGGCCCTATAGCGGGAAGAAAGTGGGGCAGTACTTC.

V gene TRBV4-3 combines with J gene TRBJ2-1; tentative D call: TRBD2 (6 bases). Germline V gives CDR1 LGHNA, CDR2 YSLEER. The CDR3 runs 16 residues. V lost 0 bases, J lost 1 base, and 10 bases lay in between. This CDR3 is CASSQDLGGSYNEQFF. The CDR3 region has the DNA TGCGCCAGCAGCCAAGATCTGGGGGGATCCTACAATGAGCAGTTCTTC.

This clone was seen just once. The chain is built from TRBV9 and TRBJ1-1; TRBD1 agrees at 7 bases. In germline, CDR1 is SGDLS, CDR2 YYNGEE. CDR3 length: 14 residues. V lost 6 bases, J lost 11 bases, and 16 bases stayed unmatched. CDR3 in DNA: TGTGCCAGCAACGAATTAGGGGGCTGGGAGAAGGCTTTCTTT. Translating it yields CASNELGGWEKAFF.

This clone was recorded at least ten times. V usage is TRBV6-1 and J usage is TRBJ2-4; D perhaps matches TRBD1 (5 bases). Germline V gene lookup returns CDR1 MNHNS and CDR2 SASEGT. This CDR3 comprises 15 residues. Deletions cut 1 base from V and 5 bases from J, with 12 bases between. The CDR3 is CASSEVVGDQNIQYF. The CDR3 DNA sequence: TGTGCCAGCAGTGAAGTAGTAGGGGATCAAAACATTCAGTACTTC.

Written as DNA, the CDR3 is TGTGCCATCGGACAGGAACAGGATCAGCCCCAGCATTTT. This translates into CAIGQEQDQPQHF. The chain carries TRBV10-3 and TRBJ1-5, with 7 nucleotides matching TRBD1. The CDR3 sequence is 13 residues long. Unmatched junction bases numbered 6, after V lost 8 bases and J lost 5 bases. The germline gives CDR1 ENHRY, CDR2 SYGVKD.

CDR3 sequence (DNA): TGTGCCAGCAGTGAATCCAGGGGAGTTGGTAACATTCAGTACTTC. Translating gives CASSESRGVGNIQYF. The chain uses TRBV25-1 and TRBJ2-4; weak D call: TRBD1 (6 bases). There are 15 residues in the CDR3. V lost 1 base and J lost 7, with 14 bases in between. In germline, CDR1 is MGHDK, CDR2 SYGVNS.

The chain employs TRBV7-2 and TRBJ2-5, with D possibly being TRBD2 (5 bases). The germline V gene has CDR1 SGHTA and CDR2 FQGNSA. This CDR3 spans 13 amino acids. V was trimmed by 7 bases and J by 7 bases, leaving 16 bases between them. DNA for the CDR3: TGTGCCAGCACCCAGGCTAGCTGGGGGACCCAGTACTTC. Translated, it gives CASTQASWGTQYF.

The chain joins TRBV11-1 to TRBJ2-7, with D tentatively TRBD2 (6 bases). With 4 bases removed from V and 0 bases from J, the gap between germline ends came to 10 bases. Germline loops: CDR1 SGHAT, CDR2 FQDESV (reference sequence). The CDR3 is 14 amino acids. DNA of the CDR3: TGTGCCAGCAGCTGGGACTCCGGCTCCTACGAGCAGTACTTC. As protein: CASSWDSGSYEQYF. The variable domain in full, completed from reference TRBV11-1 and TRBJ2-7, reads EAEVAQSPRYKITEKSQAVAFWCDPISGHATLYWYRQILGQGPELLVQFQDESVVDDSQLPKDRFSAERLKGVDSTLKIQPAELGDSAMYLCASSWDSGSYEQYFGPGTRLTVT.

The chain combines TRBV5-6 with TRBJ2-5; the D is unclear. Trimming removed 2 bases from V and 2 bases from J, with 7 bases in between. Germline values: CDR1 SGHDT, CDR2 YYEEEE. The CDR3 covers 13 residues. Here the CDR3 reads CASSFDRQETQYF. CDR3 nucleotide sequence: TGTGCCAGCAGCTTTGATAGACAAGAGACCCAGTACTTC.

This rearrangement joins TRBV5-5 to TRBJ2-7; weak D call: TRBD1 (6 bases). Germline lookup yields CDR1 SGHKS and CDR2 YYEKEE (reference sequence). V lost 5 bases, J lost 5 bases, and 26 bases lay in between. The CDR3 is made up of 17 amino acids. The CDR3 here is CASSDPLTGLRLDEQYF. DNA of the CDR3: TGTGCCAGCAGTGACCCTCTGACAGGCTTGCGTCTGGACGAGCAGTACTTC.

The chain uses TRBV18 and TRBJ1-6, with 8 bases lining up with TRBD1. V shed 6 bases and J 8 bases; nucleotides not matched to a gene: 9. The CDR3 has 15 residues. From germline, CDR1 is KGHSH and CDR2 LQKENI. CDR3 DNA sequence: TGTGCCAGCTCGATGCGACAGGGGACGGATTCACCCCTCCACTTT. Translation gives CASSMRQGTDSPLHF. Drawing the rest from reference TRBV18 and TRBJ1-6, the complete variable domain is NAGVMQNPRHLVRRRGQEARLRCSPMKGHSHVYWYRQLPEEGLKFMVYLQKENIIDESGMPKERFSAEFPKEGPSILRIQQVVRGDSAAYFCASSMRQGTDSPLHFGNGTRLTVT.

This rearrangement joins TRBV19 to TRBJ1-5, with 7 bases that match TRBD1. This CDR3 spans 12 amino acids. Germline V lookup: CDR1 LNHDA, CDR2 SQIVND (reference sequence). The V segment lost 5 bases and the J segment 9 bases; nucleotides outside the gene matches: 4. The CDR3 protein is CASSPQGGPQHF. The CDR3 DNA follows: TGTGCCAGTAGTCCCCAGGGGGGGCCCCAGCATTTT.

This clone was found once. The chain recombines TRBV28 with TRBJ2-7; 13 nucleotides agree with TRBD2. CDR1 MDHEN and CDR2 SYDVKM come from the germline V gene. The CDR3 contains 15 residues. J was trimmed by 6 bases and V by 5 bases; bases with no gene match: 7. CDR3 residues: CASSRTSGGLFEQYF. The CDR3 nucleotides read TGTGCCAGCAGTAGGACTAGCGGGGGCCTCTTCGAGCAGTACTTC.

The chain employs TRBV7-9 and TRBJ1-2, with D unresolved. This CDR3 has 13 residues. CDR1 is SEHNR and CDR2 is FQNEAQ in the germline V gene (reference sequence). V was pared by 3 bases and J by 4 bases, with 9 bases between. DNA for the CDR3: TGTGCCAGCAGCTTTCCGGAGGGCTATGGCTACACCTTC. Amino acids: CASSFPEGYGYTF.